The T cell receptor beta chain under discussion was sequenced for a study of cytomegalovirus exposure and HLA in healthy donors. Findings and limits, study-wide: The study had only CMV serostatus as immune exposure information. Analysis performed later found roughly 17,000 TCR beta sequences associated with HLA alleles at 0.05 false discovery rate.

Only a few counts were recorded for this clone. Its specificity is unknown. Per germline, CDR1 LGHNA and CDR2 YSLEER. Trimming took 4 bases from V and 0 from J, leaving 16 bases between them. The length of the CDR3 is 17 residues. In the PCR, 60 Vbeta and 13 Jbeta primers were used. Produced via immunoSEQ multiplex PCR; TCRdb's table is partial and in-frame only. The sample carries under 200,000 clones, over 9.5% recorded once. The genes are TRBV4-3 and TRBJ2-1; D possibly corresponds to TRBD1 (6 bases). Sample: PBMCs. The sequence was obtained from a middle-aged man in good health and CMV-seropositive. CDR3 sequence reads: CASSRDLGTPSYNEQFF. CDR3 bases: TGCGCCAGCAGCCGAGACCTTGGGACACCCTCCTACAATGAGCAGTTCTTC.